This T cell receptor (beta chain) was sequenced for a study of T cells in Graves' hyperthyroidism and ophthalmopathy (dated by TCRdb to the late 2010s). Some background on the complete study: Peripheral blood samples were taken at initial diagnosis, before any treatment was given. A discovery cohort of approximately 100 patients, about 44 with Graves' ophthalmopathy and over 55 with stable Graves' hyperthyroidism, was used to find distinguishing TCR V-J signatures. An independent validation cohort of 18 to 20 hyperthyroidism patients and approximately 15 patients who later progressed to ophthalmopathy tested prospective prediction of ophthalmopathy. For training and testing, the 100 or so patients in the discovery cohort were randomly divided in a 7:3 ratio. The study also compared thyroid tissue and blood T-cell repertoires from about six Graves' hyperthyroidism patients. Following sampling, methimazole starting at 30 mg daily was given to hyperthyroidism patients, and high-dose intravenous methylprednisolone was given to ophthalmopathy patients. According to the paper, TCR Vbeta CDR3 sequencing was carried out on over 130 peripheral blood samples, which came from approximately 43 ophthalmopathy, 75 or so hyperthyroidism and roughly 17 progressor patients. The investigation overall reported the following: Most expanded thyroid clonotypes (frequency above 0.001) were also found in blood, which suggests that blood repertoires may mirror thyroid immune responses. In cross-validation, a model built on a 13 V-J signature told ophthalmopathy apart from stable hyperthyroidism with 85% to 90% sensitivity and roughly 81% specificity, and in testing the same model reached 80%/75%. No statistical method was used to set the sample size in advance, and investigators knew the group allocation. In validation, the model predicted progression to ophthalmopathy a median of 6.5 months before onset, with about 67% sensitivity and roughly 77% specificity.

This clonotype occurred many times. What this receptor recognizes is not known. One junction end disagrees with the germline gene, perhaps due to a read error. Amplification of TCR beta CDR3 regions was carried out from RNA transcripts. The TCR CDR3 was subjected to a first round of RT-PCR using the HTBI primer set and the Qiagen OneStep RT-PCR kit. Libraries were constructed in a second round of multiplex PCR, after which size selection and purification were carried out. The libraries were sequenced on an Illumina HiSeq2000 using paired-end 100 bp reads. On the study's bioinformatics: Raw data were processed with SOAPnuke, discarding reads with adapters, uncalled bases, mean Phred below 15, or no exact constant-primer or identifier match. High-quality paired reads were merged with COPE v1.2.5, and unique nucleotide sequences were defined as clonotypes. MiTCR v1.1 was used to align the clonotypes against IMGT TRBV, TRBD and TRBJ reference segments. Analysis was restricted to V-J combinations with a frequency above 0.0001, which covered about 99% of repertoires. The TCS score was defined as the ratio of F50 (clonal expansion) to E x V (chaos), calculated using BLOSUM62-based TCRdist between CDR3 peptides within each V-J. Welch's t-statistics and random forest reduced 500 to 650 V-J features to under 15, which were used in a naive Bayes classifier (R e1071). TCRdb itself trimmed the public reads at Q25 with fastp, ran MiXCR and retained productive beta chains. Every CDR3 protein is listed once, alongside the most common genes and DNA of its rows. The V and J calls were determined by TCRdb, not by the authors. The sample data list 480,000 or so distinct CDR3 sequences, and 14% of these were observed just once. About a sixth of the sample comes from the top ten.

CDR3 length: 14 amino acids, cysteine to phenylalanine. CDR3 DNA only is kept here, 42 bases in frame from base 1. Stable Graves' hyperthyroidism was defined as the absence of progression to ophthalmopathy over 18 months of follow-up. The hyperthyroidism patients were between 18 and 65 years old and newly diagnosed, with a disease duration of less than 2 months. The study excluded patients with uncontrolled infections, other autoimmune diseases, pregnancy or lactation. Clinical symptoms, serum thyroxine and TRAb, thyroid ultrasound, and orbital computed tomography formed the basis for the diagnoses. PBMCs were separated from approximately 10 ml of fresh peripheral blood using Ficoll-Paque density gradient centrifugation. Total RNA was extracted using Trizol reagent, and RNA quality was assessed on an Agilent 2100 Bioanalyzer.

Sequenced material: blood. The chain links TRBV12-3 or TRBV12-4 with TRBJ1-2; TRBD1 is a weak D gene call, 6 bases matching. The clonotype originates from a woman between 18 and 30 years old with Graves' hyperthyroidism. The CDR3 protein: CASSTWDINYDYTF. At the DNA level, the sequence is TGTGCCAGCAGCACCTGGGACATAAACTATGACTACACCTTC.